The next 7 T cell receptor beta chains were all read from a single sample in a study of blood T cell repertoires in COVID-19. Only in-frame clones appear in the TCRdb table, and some are missing; sequencing was by immunoSEQ multiplex PCR. The sample consists of tens of thousands of clones, roughly four fifths of them appearing once. The material sequenced was peripheral blood. These receptors were taken from a human donor in a cohort sampled during active COVID-19.

This chain joins TRBV11-2 and TRBJ1-2; maybe TRBD1 (5 bases). There are 13 residues in the CDR3. Germline CDR1 reads SGHAT; CDR2 reads FQNNGV. With 1 base removed from V and 6 bases from J, the gap between germline ends came to 9 bases. This CDR3 reads CASSLAAGNGYTF. CDR3 DNA: TGTGCCAGCAGCTTAGCGGCAGGGAATGGCTACACCTTC.

V usage is TRBV6-5 and J usage is TRBJ2-4; 12 positions agree with TRBD1. The length of the CDR3 is 13 residues. The trim removed 8 bases at V and 9 bases at J, leaving 5 bases unmatched. From germline, CDR1 is MNHEY and CDR2 SVGAGI. CDR3 protein: CASRDRGLSIQYF. DNA of the CDR3: TGTGCCAGCCGGGACAGGGGGCTGAGCATTCAGTACTTC.

The chain joins TRBV7-9 to TRBJ2-1, with TRBD2 matching 15 bases. The CDR3 runs to 17 residues. In germline, CDR1 is SEHNR, CDR2 FQNEAQ (reference sequence). Trimming removed 5 bases from V and 4 bases from J; junction bases left unmatched: 6. This CDR3 reads CASSPGLAGGLYNEQFF. DNA for the CDR3: TGTGCCAGCAGCCCGGGACTAGCGGGGGGTTTATACAATGAGCAGTTCTTC.

This chain uses TRBV6-4 with TRBJ2-3; 15 positions agree with TRBD2. V shed 4 bases, J shed 5 bases, and the junction held 7 bases outside the gene matches. CDR3 length: 17 amino acids. Per the germline V gene, CDR1 is MRHNA and CDR2 is SNTAGT. CDR3 DNA sequence: TGTGCCAGCAGTGCCGGGACTAGCGGGGGGCCAGGAGATACGCAGTATTTT. Its protein product is CASSAGTSGGPGDTQYF.

This chain links TRBV28 with TRBJ1-2; 8 bases are a match to TRBD1. The length of the CDR3 is 13 residues. With 6 bases clipped from V and 7 bases from J, the junction kept 7 bases outside the gene matches. Germline CDR1 and CDR2: MDHEN and SYDVKM. The CDR3 protein is CASSWDRWSGYTF. The CDR3 region has the DNA TGTGCCAGCAGCTGGGACAGGTGGAGTGGCTACACCTTC.

This clone has only one observation. The rearrangement uses TRBV5-5 and TRBJ2-7; the D gene is possibly TRBD2 (5 bases). CDR3 length: 14 amino acids. V shed 4 bases and J shed 6 bases, with 17 bases lying between them. Germline V gene sequence: CDR1 SGHKS, CDR2 YYEKEE (reference sequence). CDR3 amino acids: CASSTGVGIGEQYF. Written as DNA, the CDR3 is TGTGCCAGCAGCACCGGGGTTGGGATAGGCGAGCAGTACTTC.

The V gene is TRBV5-1, the J gene TRBJ2-7; D is possibly TRBD2 (5 bases). V lost 0 bases, J lost 6 bases, and 10 bases lay in between. CDR1 is SGHRS, CDR2 YFSETQ, per germline. CDR3 length: 13 residues. CDR3 nucleotide sequence: TGCGCCAGCAGCTTGGCGGGGTTGAGCGAGCAGTACTTC. Translation gives CASSLAGLSEQYF.